One and the same sample provided the 25 T cell receptor beta chains below, sequenced in a study of cytomegalovirus exposure and HLA in healthy donors. The PCR was carried out with 60 Vbeta primers and 13 Jbeta primers. Method: immunoSEQ multiplex PCR; TCRdb's copy keeps in-frame clones and lacks some. The data show roughly 100,000 clones, around 60% seen once. Source material: PBMCs. All receptors come from a woman between 50 and 59 years old in good health and CMV-seronegative.

The chain combines TRBV6-6 with TRBJ1-1; D remains ambiguous. Germline loops: CDR1 MNHNY, CDR2 SVGAGI (reference sequence). This CDR3 is 12 amino acids long. V lost 6 bases to trimming and J lost 1 base, with 6 bases between them. Written as DNA, the CDR3 is TGTGCCAGCAGGGGCCCGAACACTGAAGCTTTCTTT. Translated, it gives CASRGPNTEAFF.

The genes are TRBV4-1 and TRBJ1-2; no clear D gene. Trimming removed 1 base at V and 5 bases at J, with 2 bases between. This CDR3 has 11 residues. Per the germline V gene, CDR1 is MGHRA and CDR2 is YSYEKL. CDR3 nucleotide sequence: TGCGCCAGCAGCCAAGCATATGGCTACACCTTC. It encodes CASSQAYGYTF.

A word on this clone: One end of the junction does not line up with germline, which may come from a read error. The V and J genes are TRBV29-1 and TRBJ2-1; 9 bases line up with TRBD2. From germline, CDR1 is SQVTM and CDR2 ANQGSEA. This CDR3 region has 11 residues. DNA of the CDR3: TGCAGCGTTGAGACCGCGGGGGGGCATATCTTC. This codes for CSVETAGGHIF.

The chain links TRBV5-4 to TRBJ2-3; D is perhaps TRBD2 (6 bases). V lost 1 base, J lost 3 bases, and 6 bases lay in between. The CDR3 spans 13 residues. Germline CDR1 reads SGHNT; CDR2 reads YYREEE (reference sequence). CDR3 coding DNA: TGTGCCAGCAGCTTGCGGGGGACAGATACGCAGTATTTT. This sequence encodes CASSLRGTDTQYF. Full variable domain (remainder filled in from reference TRBV5-4 and TRBJ2-3): ETGVTQSPTHLIKTRGQQVTLRCSSQSGHNTVSWYQQALGQGPQFIFQYYREEENGRGNFPPRFSGLQFPNYSSELNVNALELDDSALYLCASSLRGTDTQYFGPGTRLTVL.

This clone was counted only a few times. The chain joins TRBV7-8 to TRBJ2-3, with 11 bases aligning to TRBD2. Germline assignment: CDR1 SGHVS and CDR2 FQNEAQ. The junction had 11 bases not matched to a gene; V was cut back by 5 bases and J by 4 bases. CDR3 length: 17 amino acids. DNA for the CDR3: TGTGCCAGCAGCAGGGGACTAGCGGTCTTAAAAGCAGATACGCAGTATTTT. It codes for CASSRGLAVLKADTQYF.

This chain uses TRBV19 with TRBJ2-1; 7 bases agree with TRBD2. V was clipped by 9 bases and J by 8 bases; unmatched bases: 7. This CDR3 is 12 amino acids long. Germline assignment: CDR1 LNHDA and CDR2 SQIVND (reference sequence). Written as DNA, the CDR3 is TGTGCCAGCTCCAGGGAGGGGTATGAGCAGTTCTTC. It yields the protein CASSREGYEQFF.

V usage is TRBV5-6 and J usage is TRBJ2-7; the match to TRBD1 covers 7 bases. The CDR3 is 15 residues long. Germline assignment: CDR1 SGHDT and CDR2 YYEEEE. J lost 1 base, V lost 5 bases, and 9 bases had no gene match. The CDR3 bases are TGTGCCAGCAGGAGGGGACAGAGATTGTCCTACGAGCAGTACTTC. Translation gives CASRRGQRLSYEQYF.

The rearrangement joins TRBV18 to TRBJ2-5, with no clear D. The CDR3 extends over 12 amino acids. Trimming stripped 3 bases from V and 5 bases from J, with 7 bases between. Germline V gives CDR1 KGHSH, CDR2 LQKENI. CDR3 loop: CASSPGPETQYF. CDR3 sequence (DNA): TGTGCCAGCTCACCGGGCCCGGAGACCCAGTACTTC.

The J gene is TRBJ2-3, the V gene TRBV7-9, with 9 bases identical to TRBD2. The CDR3 consists of 17 residues. V lost 3 bases, J lost 1 base, and 8 bases stayed unmatched. Germline V gene lookup returns CDR1 SEHNR and CDR2 FQNEAQ (reference sequence). The CDR3 coding sequence is TGTGCCAGCAGCTTGGGGAATAGCGGGAGCGGCACAGATACGCAGTATTTT. Translation: CASSLGNSGSGTDTQYF.

Here the CDR3 reads CASSIRSGVQNEQFF. The CDR3 bases are TGCGCCAGCAGCATCAGGAGCGGGGTTCAAAATGAGCAGTTCTTC. This chain connects TRBV5-1 to TRBJ2-1, with 7 bases that match TRBD2. Germline assignment: CDR1 SGHRS and CDR2 YFSETQ. This CDR3 is 15 amino acids long. The ends lost 4 bases at V and 7 bases at J; junction bases unmatched: 11.

This chain connects TRBV7-2 to TRBJ1-6; D not certain. The CDR3 length is 13 residues. Per germline, CDR1 SGHTA and CDR2 FQGNSA. V was cut by 2 bases and J by 7 bases, with 6 bases left in between. In nucleotides, the CDR3 is TGTGCCAGCAGCTTATTGCAGAATTCACCCCTCCACTTT. This sequence encodes CASSLLQNSPLHF.

The V and J genes are TRBV7-7 and TRBJ2-1; 11 bases map to TRBD2. From germline, CDR1 is SSHAT and CDR2 FNYEAQ (reference sequence). The CDR3 spans 15 residues. V shed 6 bases, J shed 10 bases, and the junction held 11 bases outside the gene matches. CDR3 sequence (DNA): TGTGCCAGCAGTCTGGGACTAGCGGCCTTGGAGGAGCAGTTCTTC. Translating it yields CASSLGLAALEEQFF. Together with reference TRBV7-7 and TRBJ2-1, the CDR3 gives the full variable domain: GAGVSQSPRYKVTKRGQDVTLRCDPISSHATLYWYQQALGQGPEFLTYFNYEAQPDKSGLPSDRFSAERPEGSISTLTIQRTEQRDSAMYRCASSLGLAALEEQFFGPGTRLTVL.

Worth noting for this clone: The germline gene is not matched at one end of the junction; a read error may be the cause. Different DNA sequences within this sample yield the same CDR3. The V call is TRBV5-1, the J call TRBJ2-3, with D possibly matching TRBD1 (6 bases). The CDR3 has 14 residues. Germline V gene sequence: CDR1 SGHRS, CDR2 YFSETQ. CDR3: CASSLARGRDTQYF. CDR3 sequence (DNA): TGCGCCAGTAGCTTGGCCAGGGGAAGAGATACGCAGTATTTT. Supplemented by reference TRBV5-1 and TRBJ2-3, the full variable domain reads KAGVTQTPRYLIKTRGQQVTLSCSPISGHRSVSWYQQTPGQGLQFLFEYFSETQRNKGNFPGRFSGRQFSNSRSEMNVSTLELGDSALYLCASSLARGRDTQYFGPGTRLTVL.

J is TRBJ1-4 and V is TRBV10-3; D ambiguous. V was shortened by 6 bases and J by 3 bases, with 5 bases between the two germline ends. The V gene's germline CDR1 is ENHRY and CDR2 SYGVKD. The CDR3 sequence is 12 residues long. The CDR3 nucleotides read TGTGCCATCAGGGCAGCTAATGAAAAACTGTTTTTT. Protein sequence: CAIRAANEKLFF.

This clone appeared a few times. CDR3 bases: TGTGCCAGTAGCAGACCGGCACAGTTAAACACTGAAGCTTTCTTT. Translated: CASSRPAQLNTEAFF. The rearrangement links TRBV19 to TRBJ1-1, with unresolved D. The CDR3 length is 15 residues. V lost 6 bases and J 2 bases, leaving 16 bases between the germline ends. Germline loops: CDR1 LNHDA, CDR2 SQIVND (reference sequence).

The genes are TRBV5-5 and TRBJ2-1; the D gene is possibly TRBD2 (5 bases). This CDR3 spans 12 amino acids. With 1 base removed from V and 9 bases from J, the gap between germline ends came to 8 bases. Germline loops: CDR1 SGHKS, CDR2 YYEKEE (reference sequence). The CDR3 is CASSLIGVEQFF. DNA of the CDR3: TGTGCCAGCAGCTTGATCGGGGTTGAGCAGTTCTTC.

This clone was seen a few times. V and J are TRBV19 and TRBJ2-2, with TRBD2 matching over 10 bases. There are 14 residues in the CDR3. Trimming took 6 bases from V and 5 from J; bases not matched to a gene: 3. Looked up from germline, CDR1 is LNHDA and CDR2 is SQIVND (reference sequence). CDR3 DNA: TGTGCCAGTAGCGAGACTAGCGGGACCGGGGAGCTGTTTTTT. This sequence encodes CASSETSGTGELFF.

This clone has just a few counts. This rearrangement joins TRBV19 to TRBJ1-1, with D tentatively TRBD1 (6 bases). Per germline, CDR1 LNHDA and CDR2 SQIVND (reference sequence). The length of the CDR3 is 14 residues. Trimming cost V 7 bases and J 0 bases, with 12 bases left between them. CDR3 loop: CASKHTGMNTEAFF. The CDR3 region has the DNA TGTGCCAGTAAACACACAGGGATGAACACTGAAGCTTTCTTT.

The chain links TRBV4-2 to TRBJ2-1; D ambiguous. V lost 0 bases and J 10 bases, leaving 16 bases between the germline ends. Germline-derived CDR1 and CDR2 are LGHNA and YNFKEQ. This CDR3 region has 15 residues. CDR3 sequence: CASSQDGVAQREQFF. CDR3 coding DNA: TGTGCCAGCAGCCAAGATGGAGTAGCTCAGAGGGAGCAGTTCTTC.

This clone has just one count. The rearrangement uses TRBV28 and TRBJ1-4, with D unclear. The CDR3 loop spans 14 amino acids. The germline gives CDR1 MDHEN, CDR2 SYDVKM. The V gene lost 0 bases and the J gene lost 3 bases, with 5 bases spanning the gap. The CDR3 sequence is CASSLWSANEKLFF. CDR3 nucleotide sequence: TGTGCCAGCAGTTTATGGAGTGCTAATGAAAAACTGTTTTTT.

CDR3 coding DNA: TGTGCCAGCTCCCACGGGGAGAACACTGAAGCTTTCTTT. As protein: CASSHGENTEAFF. The chain carries TRBV18 and TRBJ1-1; D is unclear. V was trimmed by 6 bases and J by 1 base, leaving 9 bases between them. The CDR3 has 13 amino acids. CDR1 is KGHSH, CDR2 LQKENI, per germline.

The chain uses TRBV5-6 and TRBJ1-2; D is perhaps TRBD1 (5 bases). Trimming cost V 4 bases and J 5 bases, with 12 bases left between them. The V gene's germline CDR1 is SGHDT and CDR2 YYEEEE. This CDR3 is 13 amino acids long. DNA for the CDR3: TGTGCCAGCAGCGACCGGACATCGTATGGCTACACCTTC. It specifies CASSDRTSYGYTF.

The chain links TRBV14 to TRBJ2-5; TRBD2 agrees at 11 bases. The last part of the DNA fits TRBJ2-7 better; the J call may be wrong. The CDR3 is 20 amino acids. CDR1 SGHDN and CDR2 FVKESK come from the germline V gene. The CDR3 reads CASSQGVGTWGLADSYEQYF. For the CDR3, the DNA is TGTGCCAGCAGCCAAGGAGTCGGGACTTGGGGACTAGCGGACTCCTACGAGCAGTACTTC.

The sample holds a few counts of this clone. V and J are TRBV2 and TRBJ2-1; maybe TRBD1 (6 bases). V was clipped by 5 bases and J by 13 bases, with 18 bases between them. The CDR3 consists of 13 residues. Germline values: CDR1 SNHLY, CDR2 FYNNEI. As DNA, the CDR3 is TGTGCCAGCAGTTCAGGGGCTCCAGGTCGTCAGTTCTTC. The encoded protein is CASSSGAPGRQFF.

This clone has only one observation. The chain is built from TRBV5-4 and TRBJ2-5; perhaps TRBD1 as D (6 bases). Germline assignment: CDR1 SGHNT and CDR2 YYREEE (reference sequence). The V and J ends lost 2 bases and 2 bases respectively, with 10 bases between them. The CDR3 length is 14 residues. The CDR3 here is CASSLQGPQETQYF. The CDR3 DNA sequence: TGTGCCAGCAGCTTACAGGGTCCTCAAGAGACCCAGTACTTC.